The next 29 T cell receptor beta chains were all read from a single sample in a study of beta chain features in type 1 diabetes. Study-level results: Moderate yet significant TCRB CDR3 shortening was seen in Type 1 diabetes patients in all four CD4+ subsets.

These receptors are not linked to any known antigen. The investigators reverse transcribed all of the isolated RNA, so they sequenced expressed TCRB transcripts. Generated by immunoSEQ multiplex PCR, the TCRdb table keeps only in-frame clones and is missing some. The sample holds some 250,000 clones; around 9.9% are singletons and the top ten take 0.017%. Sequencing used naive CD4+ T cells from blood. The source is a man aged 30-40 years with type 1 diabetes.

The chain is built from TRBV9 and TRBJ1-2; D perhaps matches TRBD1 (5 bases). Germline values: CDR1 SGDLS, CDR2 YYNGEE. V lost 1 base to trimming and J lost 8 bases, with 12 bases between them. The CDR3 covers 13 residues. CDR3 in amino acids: CASSVLGTSGYTF. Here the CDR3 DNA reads TGTGCCAGCAGCGTATTAGGGACTTCGGGCTACACCTTC.

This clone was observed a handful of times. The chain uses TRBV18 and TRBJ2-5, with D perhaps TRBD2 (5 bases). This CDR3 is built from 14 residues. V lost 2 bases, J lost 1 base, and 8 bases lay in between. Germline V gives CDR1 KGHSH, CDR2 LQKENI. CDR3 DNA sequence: TGTGCCAGCTCACCAGTACGGGGCCAAGAGACCCAGTACTTC. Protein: CASSPVRGQETQYF.

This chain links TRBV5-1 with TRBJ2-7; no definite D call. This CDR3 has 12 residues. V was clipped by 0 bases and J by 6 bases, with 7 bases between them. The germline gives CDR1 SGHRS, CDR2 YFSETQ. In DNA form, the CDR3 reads TGCGCCAGCAGCTTGGGGTCCGGCGAGCAGTACTTC. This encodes CASSLGSGEQYF.

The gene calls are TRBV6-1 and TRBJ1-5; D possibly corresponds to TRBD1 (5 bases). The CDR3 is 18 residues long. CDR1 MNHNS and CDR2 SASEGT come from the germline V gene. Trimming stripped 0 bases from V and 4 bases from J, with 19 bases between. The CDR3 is CASSEAAGGPRPNQPQHF. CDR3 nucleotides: TGTGCCAGCAGTGAAGCTGCCGGGGGACCCCGGCCGAATCAGCCCCAGCATTTT.

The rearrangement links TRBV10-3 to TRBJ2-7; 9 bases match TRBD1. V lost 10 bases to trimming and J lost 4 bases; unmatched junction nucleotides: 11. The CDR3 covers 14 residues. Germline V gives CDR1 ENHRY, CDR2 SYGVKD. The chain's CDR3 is CASTPGTGSYEQYF. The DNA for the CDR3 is TGTGCCAGCACACCCGGGACAGGGTCGTACGAGCAGTACTTC.

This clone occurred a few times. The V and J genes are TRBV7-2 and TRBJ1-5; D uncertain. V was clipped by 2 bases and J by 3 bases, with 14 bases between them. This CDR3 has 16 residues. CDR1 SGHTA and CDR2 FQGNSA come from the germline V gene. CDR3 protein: CASSLSGGGTNQPQHF. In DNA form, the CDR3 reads TGTGCCAGCAGCTTATCCGGAGGCGGAACCAATCAGCCCCAGCATTTT.

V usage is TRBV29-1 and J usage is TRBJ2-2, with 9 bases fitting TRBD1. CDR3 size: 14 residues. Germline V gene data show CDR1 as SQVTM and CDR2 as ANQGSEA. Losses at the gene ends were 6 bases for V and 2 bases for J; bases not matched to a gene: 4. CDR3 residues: CSVRTGENTGELFF. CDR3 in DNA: TGCAGCGTAAGGACAGGGGAAAACACCGGGGAGCTGTTTTTT.

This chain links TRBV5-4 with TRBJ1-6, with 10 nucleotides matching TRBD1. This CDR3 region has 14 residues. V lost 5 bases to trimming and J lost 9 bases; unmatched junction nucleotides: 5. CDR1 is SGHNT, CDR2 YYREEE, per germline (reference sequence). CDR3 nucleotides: TGTGCCAGCAGACTGGACAGGGGGGGTTCACCCCTCCACTTT. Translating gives CASRLDRGGSPLHF. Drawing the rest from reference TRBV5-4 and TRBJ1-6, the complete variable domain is ETGVTQSPTHLIKTRGQQVTLRCSSQSGHNTVSWYQQALGQGPQFIFQYYREEENGRGNFPPRFSGLQFPNYSSELNVNALELDDSALYLCASRLDRGGSPLHFGNGTRLTVT.

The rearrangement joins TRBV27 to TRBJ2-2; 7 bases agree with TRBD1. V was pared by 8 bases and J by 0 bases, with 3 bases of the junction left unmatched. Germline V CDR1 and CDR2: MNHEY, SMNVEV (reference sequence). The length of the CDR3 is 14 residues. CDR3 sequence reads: CASAQGANTGELFF. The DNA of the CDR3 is TGTGCCAGCGCCCAGGGGGCGAACACCGGGGAGCTGTTTTTT.

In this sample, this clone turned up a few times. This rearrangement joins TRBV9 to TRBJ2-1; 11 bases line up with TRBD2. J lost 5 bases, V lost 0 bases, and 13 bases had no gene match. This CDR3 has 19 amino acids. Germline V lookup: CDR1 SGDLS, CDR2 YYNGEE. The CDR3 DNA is TGTGCCAGCAGCGTAGCTTTGGGATCTAGCGGGGGGACCAACAATGAGCAGTTCTTC. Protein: CASSVALGSSGGTNNEQFF.

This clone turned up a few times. The CDR3 sequence: CASSGITGGEKLFF. CDR3 DNA sequence: TGCGCCAGCAGCGGCATAACAGGGGGTGAAAAACTGTTTTTT. The rearrangement links TRBV5-1 to TRBJ1-4; 8 bases are a match to TRBD1. Germline-derived CDR1 and CDR2 are SGHRS and YFSETQ. V dropped 4 bases and J dropped 7; count of bases not matched to a gene: 6. The CDR3 contains 14 residues.

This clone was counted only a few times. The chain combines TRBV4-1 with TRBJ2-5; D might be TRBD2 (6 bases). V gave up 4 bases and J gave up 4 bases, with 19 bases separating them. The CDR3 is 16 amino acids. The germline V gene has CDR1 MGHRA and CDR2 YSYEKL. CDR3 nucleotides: TGCGCCAGCAGCCCAAGAATTACCGTGGGGGGAGAGACCCAGTACTTC. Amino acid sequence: CASSPRITVGGETQYF.

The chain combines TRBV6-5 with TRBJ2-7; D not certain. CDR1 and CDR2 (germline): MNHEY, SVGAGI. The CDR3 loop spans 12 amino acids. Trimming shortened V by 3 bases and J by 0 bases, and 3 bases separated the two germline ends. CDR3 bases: TGTGCCAGCAGTTATAGCTCCTACGAGCAGTACTTC. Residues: CASSYSSYEQYF.

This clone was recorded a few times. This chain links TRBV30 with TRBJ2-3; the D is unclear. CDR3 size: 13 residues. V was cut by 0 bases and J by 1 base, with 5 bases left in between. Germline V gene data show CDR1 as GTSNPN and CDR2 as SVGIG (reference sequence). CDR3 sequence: CAWSVEGTDTQYF. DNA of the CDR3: TGTGCCTGGAGTGTTGAGGGCACAGATACGCAGTATTTT.

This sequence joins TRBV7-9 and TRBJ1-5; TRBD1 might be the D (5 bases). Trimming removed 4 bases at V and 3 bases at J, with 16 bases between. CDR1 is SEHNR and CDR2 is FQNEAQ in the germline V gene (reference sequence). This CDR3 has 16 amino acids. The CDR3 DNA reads TGTGCCAGCAGCTACGGTGGAAAGGGGTTCAATCAGCCCCAGCATTTT. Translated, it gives CASSYGGKGFNQPQHF.

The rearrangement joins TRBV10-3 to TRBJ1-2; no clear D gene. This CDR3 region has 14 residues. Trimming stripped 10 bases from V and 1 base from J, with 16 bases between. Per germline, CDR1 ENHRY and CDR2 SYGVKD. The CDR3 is CATSGVRDNYGYTF. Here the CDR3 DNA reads TGTGCCACCTCTGGAGTTCGGGATAACTATGGCTACACCTTC.

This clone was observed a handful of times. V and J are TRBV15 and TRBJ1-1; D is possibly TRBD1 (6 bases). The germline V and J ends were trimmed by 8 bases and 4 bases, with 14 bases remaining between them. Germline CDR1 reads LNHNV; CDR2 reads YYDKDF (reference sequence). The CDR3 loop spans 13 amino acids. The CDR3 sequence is CATRFQGFTEAFF. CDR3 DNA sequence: TGTGCCACCCGTTTTCAGGGGTTCACTGAAGCTTTCTTT. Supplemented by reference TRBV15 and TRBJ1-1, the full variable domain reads DAMVIQNPRYQVTQFGKPVTLSCSQTLNHNVMYWYQQKSSQAPKLLFHYYDKDFNNEADTPDNFQSRRPNTSFCFLDIRSPGLGDTAMYLCATRFQGFTEAFFGQGTRLTVV.

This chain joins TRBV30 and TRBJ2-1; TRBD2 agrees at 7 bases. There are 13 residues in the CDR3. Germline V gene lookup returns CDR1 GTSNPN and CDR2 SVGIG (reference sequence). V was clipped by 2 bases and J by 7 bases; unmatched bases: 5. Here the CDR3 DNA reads TGTGCCTGGAGTCGGGGGGAAGATAATGAGCAGTTCTTC. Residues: CAWSRGEDNEQFF.

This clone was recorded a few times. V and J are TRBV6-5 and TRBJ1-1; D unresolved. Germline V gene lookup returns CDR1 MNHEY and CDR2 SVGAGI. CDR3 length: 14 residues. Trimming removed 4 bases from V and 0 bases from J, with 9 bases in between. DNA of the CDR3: TGTGCCAGCAGTTTCTCGCAGGTGAACACTGAAGCTTTCTTT. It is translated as CASSFSQVNTEAFF.

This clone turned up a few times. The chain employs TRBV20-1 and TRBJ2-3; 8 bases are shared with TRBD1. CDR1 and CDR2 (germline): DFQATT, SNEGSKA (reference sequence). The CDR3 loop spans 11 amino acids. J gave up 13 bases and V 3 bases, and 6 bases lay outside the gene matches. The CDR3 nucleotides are TGCAGTGCTAGCACAGGGGGTTCAAAGTATTTT. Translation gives CSASTGGSKYF.

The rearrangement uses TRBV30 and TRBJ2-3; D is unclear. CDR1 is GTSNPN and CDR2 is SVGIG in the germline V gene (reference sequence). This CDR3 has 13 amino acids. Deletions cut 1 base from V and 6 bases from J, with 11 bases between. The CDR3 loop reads CAWSASYGDTQYF. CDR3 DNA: TGTGCCTGGAGTGCCTCCTACGGGGATACGCAGTATTTT.

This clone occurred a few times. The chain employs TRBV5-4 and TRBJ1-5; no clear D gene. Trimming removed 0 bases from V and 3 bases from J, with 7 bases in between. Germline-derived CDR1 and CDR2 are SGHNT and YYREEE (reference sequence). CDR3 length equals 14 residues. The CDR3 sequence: CASSLGGDNQPQHF. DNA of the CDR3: TGTGCCAGCAGCTTGGGAGGCGACAATCAGCCCCAGCATTTT.

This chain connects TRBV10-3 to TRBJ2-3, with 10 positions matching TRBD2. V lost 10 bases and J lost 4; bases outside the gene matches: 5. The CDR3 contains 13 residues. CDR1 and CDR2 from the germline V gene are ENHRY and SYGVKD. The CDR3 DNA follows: TGTGCCACTCTAGCGGGGGAGGCAGATACGCAGTATTTT. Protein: CATLAGEADTQYF.

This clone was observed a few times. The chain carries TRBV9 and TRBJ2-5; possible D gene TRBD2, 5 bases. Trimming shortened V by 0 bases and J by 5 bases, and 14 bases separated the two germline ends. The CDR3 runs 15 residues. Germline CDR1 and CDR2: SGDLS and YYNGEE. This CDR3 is CASSVGGLARETQYF. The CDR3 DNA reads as TGTGCCAGCAGCGTAGGCGGTCTAGCTAGGGAGACCCAGTACTTC.

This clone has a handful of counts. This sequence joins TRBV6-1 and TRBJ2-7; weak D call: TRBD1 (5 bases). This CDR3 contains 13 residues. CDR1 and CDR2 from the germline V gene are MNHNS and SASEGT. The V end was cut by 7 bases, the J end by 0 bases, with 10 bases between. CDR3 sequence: CASKAGPSYEQYF. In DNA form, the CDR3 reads TGTGCCAGCAAGGCAGGGCCCTCCTACGAGCAGTACTTC.

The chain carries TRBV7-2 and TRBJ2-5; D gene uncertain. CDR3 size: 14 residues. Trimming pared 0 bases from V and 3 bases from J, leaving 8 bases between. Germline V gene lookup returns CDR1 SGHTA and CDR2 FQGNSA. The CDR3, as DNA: TGTGCCAGCAGCTTAGCTTGGGCAGAAGAGACCCAGTACTTC. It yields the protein CASSLAWAEETQYF.

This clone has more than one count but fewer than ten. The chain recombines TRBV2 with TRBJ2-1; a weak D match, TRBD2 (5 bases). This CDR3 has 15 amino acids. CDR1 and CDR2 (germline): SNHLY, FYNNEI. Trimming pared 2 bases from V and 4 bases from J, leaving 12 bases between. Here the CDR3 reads CASSEMVASYNEQFF. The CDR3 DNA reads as TGTGCCAGCAGTGAAATGGTAGCGTCGTACAATGAGCAGTTCTTC.

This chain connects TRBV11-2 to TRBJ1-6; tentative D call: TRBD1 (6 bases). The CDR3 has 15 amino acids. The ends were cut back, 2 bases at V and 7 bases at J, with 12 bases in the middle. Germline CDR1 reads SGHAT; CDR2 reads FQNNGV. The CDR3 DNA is TGTGCCAGCAGCTTAATCCAGGGGCTAAATTCACCCCTCCACTTT. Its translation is CASSLIQGLNSPLHF.

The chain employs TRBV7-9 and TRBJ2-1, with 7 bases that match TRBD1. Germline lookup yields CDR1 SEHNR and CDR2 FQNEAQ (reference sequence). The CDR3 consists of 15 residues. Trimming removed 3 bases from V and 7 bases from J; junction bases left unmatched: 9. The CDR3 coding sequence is TGTGCCAGCAGCTTGGGACAGTCCTTACTTAATGAGCAGTTCTTC. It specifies CASSLGQSLLNEQFF.